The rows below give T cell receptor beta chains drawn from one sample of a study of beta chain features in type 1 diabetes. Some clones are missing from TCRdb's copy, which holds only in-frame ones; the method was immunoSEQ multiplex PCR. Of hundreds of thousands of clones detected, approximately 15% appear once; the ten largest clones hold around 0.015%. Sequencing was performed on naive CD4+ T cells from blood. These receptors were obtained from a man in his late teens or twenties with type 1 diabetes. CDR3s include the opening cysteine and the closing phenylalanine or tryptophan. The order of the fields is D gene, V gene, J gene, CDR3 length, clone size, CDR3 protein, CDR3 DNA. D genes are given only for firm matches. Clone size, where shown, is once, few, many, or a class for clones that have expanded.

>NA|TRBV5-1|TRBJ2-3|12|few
CASGGSTDTQYF
TGCGCCAGCGGGGGGAGCACAGATACGCAGTATTTT
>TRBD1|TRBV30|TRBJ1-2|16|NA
CAWNSGGQTANYGYTF
TGTGCCTGGAATTCCGGGGGACAGACTGCTAACTATGGCTACACCTTC
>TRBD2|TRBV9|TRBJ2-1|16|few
CASSVEASGSYNEQFF
TGTGCCAGCAGCGTAGAGGCTAGCGGATCCTACAATGAGCAGTTCTTC
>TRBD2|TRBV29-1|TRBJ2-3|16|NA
CSVIRSRRENADTQYF
TGCAGCGTCATAAGGAGTCGGCGGGAGAACGCAGATACGCAGTATTTT
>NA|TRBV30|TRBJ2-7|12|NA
CAWAPGVYEQYF
TGTGCCTGGGCCCCGGGGGTCTACGAGCAGTACTTC
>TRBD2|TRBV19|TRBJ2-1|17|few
CASSTPSGTSAYNEQFF
TGTGCCAGTAGTACACCCTCCGGGACTAGCGCCTACAATGAGCAGTTCTTC
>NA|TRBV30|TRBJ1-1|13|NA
CAWNRVRNTEAFF
TGTGCCTGGAACCGGGTCAGGAACACTGAAGCTTTCTTT
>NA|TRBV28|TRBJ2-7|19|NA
CASSLYIFKPTGPFYEQYF
TGTGCCAGCAGTTTATACATATTTAAACCAACAGGGCCTTTCTACGAGCAGTACTTC
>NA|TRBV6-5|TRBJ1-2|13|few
CASSPGQNYGYTF
TGTGCCAGCAGTCCCGGACAGAACTATGGCTACACCTTC
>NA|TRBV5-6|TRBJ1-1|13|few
CASSLGGNTEAFF
TGTGCCAGCAGCTTAGGGGGGAACACTGAAGCTTTCTTT
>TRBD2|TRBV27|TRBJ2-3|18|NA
CATIELAGGSASTDTQYF
TGTGCCACGATTGAACTAGCGGGGGGCAGTGCTAGCACAGATACGCAGTATTTT
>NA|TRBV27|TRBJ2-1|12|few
CASSSTGEKQFF
TGTGCCAGCAGTTCTACGGGAGAGAAGCAGTTCTTC
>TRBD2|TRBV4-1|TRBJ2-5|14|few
CASSHLGGGETQYF
TGCGCCAGCAGCCATTTGGGCGGGGGAGAGACCCAGTACTTC
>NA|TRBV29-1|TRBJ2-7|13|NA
CSVEEHSSYEQYF
TGCAGCGTTGAAGAACACAGCTCCTACGAGCAGTACTTC
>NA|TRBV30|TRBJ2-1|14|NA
CAWTGGRVHNEQFF
TGTGCCTGGACGGGGGGCCGGGTTCACAATGAGCAGTTCTTC
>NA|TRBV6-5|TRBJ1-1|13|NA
CASSQYLGARAFF
TGTGCCAGCAGCCAGTATTTAGGGGCCCGAGCTTTCTTT
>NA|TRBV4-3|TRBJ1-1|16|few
CASSQGGAGSATEAFF
TGCGCCAGCAGCCAAGGAGGAGCAGGGTCGGCCACTGAAGCTTTCTTT
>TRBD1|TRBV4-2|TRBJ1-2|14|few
CASLQGAGDYGYTF
TGTGCCAGCCTACAGGGGGCAGGGGACTATGGCTACACCTTC
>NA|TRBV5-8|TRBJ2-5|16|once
CASSLGFGRRGETQYF
TGTGCCAGCAGCTTGGGTTTCGGGCGGCGGGGAGAGACCCAGTACTTC
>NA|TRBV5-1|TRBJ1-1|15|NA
CASSSEGVMNTEAFF
TGCGCCAGCAGCTCAGAGGGGGTCATGAACACTGAAGCTTTCTTT
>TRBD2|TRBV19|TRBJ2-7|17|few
CASSFAGGTAGAYEQYF
TGTGCCAGTAGTTTCGCGGGGGGGACTGCCGGGGCCTACGAGCAGTACTTC
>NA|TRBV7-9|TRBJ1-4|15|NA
CASSANQGGGEKLFF
TGTGCCAGCAGCGCCAATCAGGGAGGTGGAGAAAAACTGTTTTTT
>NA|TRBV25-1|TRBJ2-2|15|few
CASSTLDSSAGELFF
TGTGCCAGCAGTACACTGGACAGTTCGGCCGGGGAGCTGTTTTTT
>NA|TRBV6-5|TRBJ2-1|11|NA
CASTLAGEQFF
TGTGCCAGCACCCTAGCCGGTGAGCAGTTCTTC
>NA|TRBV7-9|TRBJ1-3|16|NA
CASSPVRGLTGNTIYF
TGTGCCAGCAGCCCCGTTCGCGGACTCACTGGAAACACCATATATTTT
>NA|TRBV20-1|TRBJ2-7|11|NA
CSAPTTHEQYF
TGCAGTGCTCCGACAACCCACGAGCAGTACTTC
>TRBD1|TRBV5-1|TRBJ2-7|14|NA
CASSWGTGGGEQYF
TGCGCCAGCAGCTGGGGGACAGGGGGAGGCGAGCAGTACTTC
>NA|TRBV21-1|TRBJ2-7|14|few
CASSKGLAQYEQYF
TGTGCCAGCAGCAAGGGACTAGCGCAGTACGAGCAGTACTTC
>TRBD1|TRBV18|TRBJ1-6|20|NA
CASSSLPGQGASRGFSPLHF
TGTGCCAGCTCATCCCTCCCGGGACAGGGGGCGTCCAGGGGGTTTTCACCCCTCCACTTT
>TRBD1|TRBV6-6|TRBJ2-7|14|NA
CASSDTQGTYEQYF
TGTGCCAGCAGCGATACACAGGGGACCTACGAGCAGTACTTC
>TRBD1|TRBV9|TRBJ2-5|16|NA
CASSVAPRQGWETQYF
TGTGCCAGCAGCGTAGCGCCCCGACAGGGCTGGGAGACCCAGTACTTC
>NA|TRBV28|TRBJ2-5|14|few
CASSFFQGQETQYF
TGTGCCAGCAGTTTTTTTCAGGGTCAAGAGACCCAGTACTTC
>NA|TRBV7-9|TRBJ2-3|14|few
CASSLTTSTDTQYF
TGTGCCAGCAGCCTGACAACTAGCACAGATACGCAGTATTTT
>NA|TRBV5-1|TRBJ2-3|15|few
CASSSSPRQTDTQYF
TGCGCCAGCAGCTCCTCGCCCCGACAGACAGATACGCAGTATTTT
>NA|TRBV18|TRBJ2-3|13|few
CASSPIGTDTQYF
TGTGCCAGCTCACCAATAGGCACAGATACGCAGTATTTT
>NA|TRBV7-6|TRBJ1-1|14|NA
CASSRTRGSTEAFF
TGTGCCAGCAGCCGTACAAGGGGGAGCACTGAAGCTTTCTTT
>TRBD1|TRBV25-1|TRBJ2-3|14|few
CASSEAGGSDTQYF
TGTGCCAGCAGTGAGGCAGGGGGCTCGGATACGCAGTATTTT